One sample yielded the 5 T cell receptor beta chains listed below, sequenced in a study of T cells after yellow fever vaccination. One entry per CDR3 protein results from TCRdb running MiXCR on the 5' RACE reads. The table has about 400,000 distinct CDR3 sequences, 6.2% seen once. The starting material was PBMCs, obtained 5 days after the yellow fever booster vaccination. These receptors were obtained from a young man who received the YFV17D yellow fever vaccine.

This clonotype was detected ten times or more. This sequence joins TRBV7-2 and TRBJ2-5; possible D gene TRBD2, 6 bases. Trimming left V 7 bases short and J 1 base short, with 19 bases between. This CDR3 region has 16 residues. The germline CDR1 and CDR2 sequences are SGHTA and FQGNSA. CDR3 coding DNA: TGTGCCAGCACCCTACTGTTGGGACTGCCCCAAGAGACCCAGTACTTC. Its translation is CASTLLLGLPQETQYF.

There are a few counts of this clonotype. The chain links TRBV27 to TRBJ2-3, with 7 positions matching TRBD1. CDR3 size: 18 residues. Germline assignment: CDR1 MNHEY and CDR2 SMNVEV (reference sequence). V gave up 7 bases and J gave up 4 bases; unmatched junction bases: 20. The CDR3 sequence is CASIWTLQGMVGPDTQYF. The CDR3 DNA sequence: TGTGCCAGCATCTGGACCCTACAGGGGATGGTAGGCCCAGATACGCAGTATTTT.

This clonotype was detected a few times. The CDR3: CASSLGDSSFAGVEKLFF. DNA of the CDR3: TGCGCCAGCAGCCTGGGGGACAGCTCCTTCGCGGGGGTGGAAAAACTGTTTTTT. The chain employs TRBV5-1 and TRBJ1-4; 7 bases line up with TRBD1. The CDR3 length is 18 residues. The germline V gene encodes CDR1 SGHRS and CDR2 YFSETQ. The ends lost 4 bases at V and 8 bases at J; junction bases unmatched: 20.

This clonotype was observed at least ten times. The CDR3 reads CASILGQGVYTGELFF. In DNA form, the CDR3 reads TGTGCCAGCATCTTAGGACAGGGGGTTTACACCGGGGAGCTGTTTTTT. The genes are TRBV12-3 or TRBV12-4 and TRBJ2-2, with 10 nucleotides matching TRBD1. The CDR3 consists of 16 residues. The V segment lost 7 bases and the J segment 3 bases; nucleotides outside the gene matches: 8.

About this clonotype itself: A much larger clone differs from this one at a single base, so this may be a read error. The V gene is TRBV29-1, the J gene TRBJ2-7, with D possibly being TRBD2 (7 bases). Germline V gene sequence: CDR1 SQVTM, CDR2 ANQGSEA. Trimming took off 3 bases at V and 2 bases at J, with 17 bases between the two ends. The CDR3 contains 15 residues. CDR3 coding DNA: TGCAGCGTTGACCTGGGGGGGGCGCCCCCCTACGAGCAGTACTTC. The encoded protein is CSVDLGGAPPYEQYF.